This entry lists 13 T cell receptor beta chains sequenced from one sample in a study of STAT3 mutations in large granular lymphocyte leukemia. Their recognized antigens are unknown. Findings of the study overall: Every T-LGLL patient had at least one immunodominant TCRbeta clonotype.

Clones were read by immunoSEQ multiplex PCR, and TCRdb kept only the in-frame ones, dropping some. The sample includes 4,300 or so clones, approximately 82% of them seen just once. Sequencing was carried out using peripheral blood mononuclear cells. The receptors were gathered from a man aged 40-49 years with T-cell large granular lymphocyte leukemia. Some clones in this sample may be carry-over from other donors' samples.

The chain links TRBV18 to TRBJ1-6, with 8 bases that match TRBD1. CDR3 length: 17 amino acids. The V gene end was trimmed by 0 bases and the J gene end by 10 bases; junction bases not matched to a gene: 11. Germline CDR1 and CDR2: KGHSH and LQKENI. The CDR3: CASSPPATGGKNSPLHF. In DNA, the CDR3 is TGTGCCAGCTCACCACCCGCTACAGGGGGAAAGAACTCACCCCTCCACTTT.

V usage is TRBV5-8 and J usage is TRBJ2-5; D unclear. The length of the CDR3 is 16 residues. Trimming left V 0 bases short and J 5 bases short, with 17 bases between. Germline CDR1 reads SGHTS; CDR2 reads YDEGEE. CDR3: CASSLAGQVARETQYF. CDR3 sequence (DNA): TGTGCCAGCAGCTTGGCCGGGCAGGTGGCGAGGGAGACCCAGTACTTC.

The genes are TRBV9 and TRBJ1-1; unclear D gene. CDR3 length: 14 amino acids. Trimming took 0 bases from V and 1 from J, leaving 7 bases between them. Germline V gene lookup returns CDR1 SGDLS and CDR2 YYNGEE. The CDR3 sequence is CASSVDGPNTEAFF. In nucleotides, the CDR3 is TGTGCCAGCAGCGTAGACGGCCCGAACACTGAAGCTTTCTTT.

In its sample, this clone was seen once. The CDR3 bases are TGTGCCAGCAGCTTAGCTCAGTCCAGGGGACTAATTTATGGCTACACCTTC. Translation gives CASSLAQSRGLIYGYTF. J is TRBJ1-2 and V is TRBV7-9; the D gene is possibly TRBD1 (6 bases). The germline V gene has CDR1 SEHNR and CDR2 FQNEAQ (reference sequence). V was pared by 0 bases and J by 5 bases, with 19 bases between. The CDR3 totals 17 residues.

This sequence joins TRBV2 and TRBJ2-7; TRBD1 or TRBD2 may be the D gene (5 bases each). CDR3 length: 13 residues. Germline loops: CDR1 SNHLY, CDR2 FYNNEI. Between the trimmed V and J ends, which lost 6 bases and 1 base, there was a span of 10 bases. The CDR3 sequence is CASRGTESYEQYF. The CDR3 DNA is TGTGCCAGCAGAGGGACGGAGTCCTACGAGCAGTACTTC.

V and J are TRBV5-1 and TRBJ1-4; TRBD1 is a possible D gene (5 bases). Deletions cut 0 bases from V and 6 bases from J, with 9 bases between. Germline CDR1 reads SGHRS; CDR2 reads YFSETQ. The CDR3 sequence is 14 residues long. Written as DNA, the CDR3 is TGCGCCAGCAGCTTGGCTCGGGGCCATGAAAAACTGTTTTTT. Its protein product is CASSLARGHEKLFF.

The chain recombines TRBV7-9 with TRBJ1-6, with TRBD1 matching 8 bases. The CDR3 has 14 residues. Trimming at V came to 6 bases and at J to 5 bases, leaving 3 bases not matched to a gene. Germline loops: CDR1 SEHNR, CDR2 FQNEAQ (reference sequence). The CDR3 protein is CASRPGQDNSPLHF. CDR3 nucleotides: TGTGCCAGCAGACCGGGACAGGATAATTCACCCCTCCACTTT. The whole variable domain, filled in from reference TRBV7-9 and TRBJ1-6, reads DTGVSQNPRHKITKRGQNVTFRCDPISEHNRLYWYRQTLGQGPEFLTYFQNEAQLEKSRLLSDRFSAERPKGSFSTLEIQRTEQGDSAMYLCASRPGQDNSPLHFGNGTRLTVT.

In this sample, this clone turned up once. This chain uses TRBV30 with TRBJ2-7, with D possibly matching TRBD2 (6 bases). V was clipped by 0 bases and J by 3 bases, with 15 bases between them. From germline, CDR1 is GTSNPN and CDR2 SVGIG (reference sequence). The CDR3 has 15 amino acids. CDR3 in amino acids: CAWSVGGTAFYEQYF. DNA for the CDR3: TGTGCCTGGAGTGTTGGGGGGACGGCCTTCTACGAGCAGTACTTC.

The chain recombines TRBV4-3 with TRBJ2-7, with 11 nucleotides matching TRBD1. Germline trimming cut 3 bases from V and 2 bases from J; bases unmatched to any gene: 0. Germline V lookup: CDR1 LGHNA, CDR2 YSLEER. The CDR3 spans 14 residues. The CDR3 nucleotides are TGCGCCAGCAGCCAGGGACAGGGGGCCTACGAGCAGTACTTC. Translation gives CASSQGQGAYEQYF.

Sample share makes this clone medium-sized (0.01 to 0.1%). The chain combines TRBV9 with TRBJ1-5, with D maybe TRBD1 (5 bases). The CDR3 has 14 amino acids. V was cut by 1 base and J by 5 bases, with 10 bases left in between. Looked up from germline, CDR1 is SGDLS and CDR2 is YYNGEE. The chain's CDR3 is CASSVWDRDQPQHF. The CDR3, as DNA: TGTGCCAGCAGCGTATGGGACCGAGATCAGCCCCAGCATTTT.

The chain combines TRBV18 with TRBJ1-1, with unresolved D. Germline V gene lookup returns CDR1 KGHSH and CDR2 LQKENI. V lost 2 bases and J lost 0, with 7 bases in between. CDR3 length: 14 amino acids. This CDR3 is CASSPTALNTEAFF. The CDR3 coding sequence is TGTGCCAGCTCACCAACAGCCTTGAACACTGAAGCTTTCTTT.

The chain uses TRBV7-8 and TRBJ2-7, with 8 positions matching TRBD2. This CDR3 spans 16 amino acids. The germline V gene has CDR1 SGHVS and CDR2 FQNEAQ. The trim removed 0 bases at V and 3 bases at J, leaving 7 bases unmatched. CDR3 residues: CASSLALAGSFYEQYF. Here the CDR3 DNA reads TGTGCCAGCAGCTTAGCGCTAGCGGGTTCTTTCTACGAGCAGTACTTC.

This chain uses TRBV5-1 with TRBJ2-3; the match to TRBD2 covers 10 bases. Germline V gene data show CDR1 as SGHRS and CDR2 as YFSETQ. The CDR3 consists of 16 residues. V lost 1 base and J lost 3; bases outside the gene matches: 5. DNA for the CDR3: TGCGCCAGCAGCTTGAATAGCGGGGGGAGAACAGATACGCAGTATTTT. Its protein is CASSLNSGGRTDTQYF.